These 13 T cell receptor beta chains came from one sample sequenced in a study of sequential checkpoint blockade in melanoma. The method was immunoSEQ multiplex PCR; TCRdb's version includes in-frame clones alone and lacks a portion of them. The table has 15,000 to 20,000 clones, 70% seen once. Treatment indicated: randomized to nivolumab then ipilimumab (arm A) or the reverse (arm B). Material: CD8+ T cells sorted from blood (inferred from file names), obtained from a patient given nivolumab and ipilimumab in sequence. These receptors were taken from a human donor with melanoma.

This clone is medium-sized. The J gene is TRBJ1-3, the V gene TRBV11-2, with D maybe TRBD1 (5 bases). This CDR3 contains 17 residues. With 3 bases removed from V and 4 bases from J, the gap between germline ends came to 19 bases. Germline V gene lookup returns CDR1 SGHAT and CDR2 FQNNGV. The CDR3 sequence is CASSFRGGGAVGNTIYF. The CDR3 DNA sequence: TGTGCCAGCAGCTTTCGGGGTGGCGGGGCTGTCGGAAACACCATATATTTT.

The J gene is TRBJ2-7, the V gene TRBV7-2, with 8 bases fitting TRBD2. The CDR3 contains 16 residues. V lost 5 bases, J lost 2 bases, and 11 bases stayed unmatched. CDR1 is SGHTA, CDR2 FQGNSA, per germline. The CDR3 here is CASSPRAGGYPYEQYF. The CDR3 DNA is TGTGCCAGCAGCCCACGGGCGGGGGGTTATCCCTACGAGCAGTACTTC.

This clone was seen a few times. V usage is TRBV6-5 and J usage is TRBJ2-1, with a possible D match to TRBD2 (6 bases). Trimming removed 8 bases at V and 5 bases at J, with 10 bases between. CDR3 size: 12 residues. Germline CDR1 MNHEY, CDR2 SVGAGI. This CDR3 is CASGLADNEQFF. CDR3 DNA sequence: TGTGCCAGCGGGTTAGCGGACAATGAGCAGTTCTTC.

This clone is a singleton in its sample. J is TRBJ1-1 and V is TRBV6-5; 8 bases align to TRBD1. The CDR3 is 13 residues long. V dropped 5 bases and J dropped 3; count of bases not matched to a gene: 2. Germline V CDR1 and CDR2: MNHEY, SVGAGI. CDR3 protein: CASSRQGHTEAFF. Written as DNA, the CDR3 is TGTGCCAGCAGTAGACAGGGGCACACTGAAGCTTTCTTT.

The genes are TRBV7-9 and TRBJ2-1; 10 bases agree with TRBD1. V gave up 4 bases and J gave up 6 bases; unmatched junction bases: 9. The CDR3 consists of 16 residues. The germline V gene has CDR1 SEHNR and CDR2 FQNEAQ (reference sequence). The CDR3: CASSSRDRGKGNEQFF. The CDR3 bases are TGTGCCAGCAGCTCTAGGGACAGGGGAAAGGGCAATGAGCAGTTCTTC.

The chain links TRBV6-1 to TRBJ2-5, with 9 nucleotides matching TRBD1. The tail of the sequence fits TRBJ2-7 better, so the J call may be wrong. The CDR3 runs to 15 residues. Looked up from germline, CDR1 is MNHNS and CDR2 is SASEGT. CDR3 in DNA: TGTGCCAGCAGTGAACCGGGACAGGGTACGTACGAGCAGTACTTC. It yields the protein CASSEPGQGTYEQYF.

Here the CDR3 reads CASSPARGNQPQHF. The CDR3 coding sequence is TGCGCCAGCAGCCCGGCAAGGGGAAATCAGCCCCAGCATTTT. The V call is TRBV4-3, the J call TRBJ1-5; TRBD1 might be the D (5 bases). The CDR3 has 14 amino acids. Germline V lookup: CDR1 LGHNA, CDR2 YSLEER. V lost 4 bases to trimming and J lost 4 bases, with 11 bases between them.

The V call is TRBV7-2, the J call TRBJ2-7; 7 positions match TRBD2. There are 18 residues in the CDR3. The V gene's germline CDR1 is SGHTA and CDR2 FQGNSA. V lost 4 bases to trimming and J lost 4 bases; unmatched junction nucleotides: 19. The CDR3 loop reads CASSSYRQGGGTNYEQYF. The CDR3, as DNA: TGTGCCAGCAGCTCCTATCGCCAGGGCGGGGGAACTAATTACGAGCAGTACTTC.

This chain joins TRBV29-1 and TRBJ2-1; possible D gene TRBD1, 5 bases. Germline CDR1 and CDR2: SQVTM and ANQGSEA. V lost 0 bases, J lost 2 bases, and 11 bases lay in between. This CDR3 has 15 residues. CDR3 loop: CSVEDPTETYNEQFF. CDR3 coding DNA: TGCAGCGTTGAAGATCCGACAGAGACCTACAATGAGCAGTTCTTC.

The table lists this clone with a few counts. CDR3 loop: CASSLEGAVDGYTF. CDR3 coding DNA: TGTGCCAGCAGCTTAGAGGGGGCGGTCGATGGCTACACCTTC. The V and J genes are TRBV13 and TRBJ1-2; 7 bases line up with TRBD1. The CDR3 runs 14 residues. Germline loops: CDR1 PRHDT, CDR2 FYEKMQ (reference sequence). V trimming: 1 base; J trimming: 6 bases; junction bases outside the gene matches: 5.

The chain recombines TRBV7-6 with TRBJ2-3, with D perhaps TRBD2 (6 bases). V shed 5 bases and J shed 2 bases, with 14 bases lying between them. This CDR3 is built from 15 residues. The germline gives CDR1 SGHVS, CDR2 FNYEAQ. In nucleotides, the CDR3 is TGTGCCAGCAGCCGTAATAGCGGATACACAGATACGCAGTATTTT. Translation gives CASSRNSGYTDTQYF.

The gene calls are TRBV7-6 and TRBJ1-1; no clear D gene. V was pared by 4 bases and J by 4 bases, with 10 bases between. The CDR3 consists of 13 residues. CDR1 and CDR2 from the germline V gene are SGHVS and FNYEAQ. This CDR3 reads CASSSTRLTEAFF. CDR3 nucleotide sequence: TGTGCCAGCAGCTCGACTAGACTCACTGAAGCTTTCTTT.

This clone was counted a few times. The chain carries TRBV10-3 and TRBJ2-7; 8 positions match TRBD1. This CDR3 region has 13 residues. The germline CDR1 and CDR2 sequences are ENHRY and SYGVKD. The V segment lost 7 bases and the J segment 2 bases; nucleotides outside the gene matches: 4. CDR3 sequence (DNA): TGTGCCATCAACCCGGGACAGGCCTACGAGCAGTACTTC. Its protein product is CAINPGQAYEQYF.